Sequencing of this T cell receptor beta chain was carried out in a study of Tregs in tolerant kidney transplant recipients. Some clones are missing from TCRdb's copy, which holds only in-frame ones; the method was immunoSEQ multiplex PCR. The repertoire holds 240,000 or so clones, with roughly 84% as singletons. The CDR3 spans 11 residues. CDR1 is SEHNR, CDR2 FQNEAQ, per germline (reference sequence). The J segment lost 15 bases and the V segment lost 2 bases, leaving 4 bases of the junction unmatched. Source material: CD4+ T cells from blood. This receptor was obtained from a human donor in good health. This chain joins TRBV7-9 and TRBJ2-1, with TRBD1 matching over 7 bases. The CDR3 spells CASSLTGARFF. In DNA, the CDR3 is TGTGCCAGCAGCTTAACAGGGGCGAGGTTCTTC.